Below are 27 T cell receptor beta chains sequenced from a single sample in a study of T-cell reconstitution after alpha-beta-depleted transplantation in children. Antigens of these TCRs are unknown. Study-wide points: By one year post-transplant, T-cell counts and diversity largely arose from T cells that were newly produced.

Unique molecular identifiers were used to barcode this TCRbeta library. TCRdb ran MiXCR on the PCR reads and lists one entry per CDR3 protein. The sample includes approximately 300,000 distinct CDR3 sequences, about 7.3% of them seen just once. This sample comprised peripheral blood, obtained 360 days after TCRalphabeta/CD19-depleted stem cell transplant. These receptor sequences come from a female patient aged 2-15 years who had a stem cell transplant for Fanconi anemia, so the T cells may come from the graft donor.

This clonotype was counted ten times or more. This chain links TRBV6-5 with TRBJ1-2; D possibly corresponds to TRBD1 (5 bases). The CDR3 sequence is 14 residues long. Germline assignment: CDR1 MNHEY and CDR2 SVGAGI. Trimming left V 2 bases short and J 3 bases short, with 10 bases between. CDR3: CASSYRQIDYGYTF. The CDR3 nucleotides are TGTGCCAGCAGTTACCGACAGATAGACTATGGCTACACCTTC.

The table lists this clonotype with a few counts. At one end the junction does not follow the germline gene, possibly because of a read error. The chain carries TRBV20-1 and TRBJ1-5; D call uncertain. There are 15 residues in the CDR3. Germline loops: CDR1 DFQATT, CDR2 SNEGSKA (reference sequence). In DNA, the CDR3 is TGCTGTGCTAGAGAACCCAGTAGCAGCAATCAGCCCCAGCATTTT. This translates into CCAREPSSSNQPQHF.

This clonotype was detected ten times or more. The chain has TRBV10-3 and TRBJ2-5; 7 positions match TRBD1. V lost 6 bases and J lost 4; bases outside the gene matches: 5. Germline V CDR1 and CDR2: ENHRY, SYGVKD. This CDR3 comprises 13 residues. The CDR3 nucleotides are TGTGCCATCAGAAATGCAGGGGGAGAGACCCAGTACTTC. The encoded protein is CAIRNAGGETQYF.

The V gene is TRBV7-2, the J gene TRBJ2-7, with D perhaps TRBD2 (5 bases). This CDR3 is built from 14 residues. V was shortened by 5 bases and J by 5 bases, with 16 bases between the two germline ends. CDR1 is SGHTA and CDR2 is FQGNSA in the germline V gene. The CDR3 DNA reads as TGTGCCAGCAGCCTAGGGTACAGAGGGAACGAGCAGTACTTC. Translation gives CASSLGYRGNEQYF.

This clonotype showed up many times. The V gene is TRBV28, the J gene TRBJ1-6; D remains ambiguous. Germline V lookup: CDR1 MDHEN, CDR2 SYDVKM. V lost 4 bases and J lost 4, with 8 bases in between. The CDR3 runs 14 residues. The CDR3 sequence: CASSSLPYNSPLHF. CDR3 DNA: TGTGCCAGCAGTTCCTTGCCGTATAATTCACCCCTCCACTTT.

This clonotype was observed many times. The chain recombines TRBV21-1 with TRBJ1-6. TRBV21-1 is reported as a pseudogene. The CDR3 length is 8 residues. CDR3 DNA: TGTGCCAGCAGCAAAGTCCACTTT. The encoded protein is CASSKVHF.

Many counts were recorded for this clonotype. The rearrangement joins TRBV7-9 to TRBJ2-5, with D possibly being TRBD1 or TRBD2 (5 bases each). V was clipped by 2 bases and J by 0 bases, with 13 bases between them. Germline CDR1 SEHNR, CDR2 FQNEAQ (reference sequence). CDR3 length: 16 amino acids. CDR3 residues: CASSLRWGLNQETQYF. The CDR3 nucleotides read TGTGCCAGCAGCTTAAGGTGGGGGTTGAACCAAGAGACCCAGTACTTC.

This clonotype was seen repeatedly, ten times or more. The chain couples TRBV4-3 to TRBJ2-7; tentative D call: TRBD1 (6 bases). The germline gives CDR1 LGHNA, CDR2 YSLEER. Trimming took 4 bases from V and 5 from J, leaving 12 bases between them. CDR3 length: 13 amino acids. CDR3 nucleotide sequence: TGCGCCAGCAGCCCCGGGACAATCCACGAGCAGTACTTC. Translating it yields CASSPGTIHEQYF.

This clonotype has at least ten counts. The V call is TRBV12-3 or TRBV12-4, the J call TRBJ2-5; D remains ambiguous. Trimming took 0 bases from V and 0 from J, leaving 14 bases between them. The CDR3 runs to 17 residues. Here the CDR3 DNA reads TGTGCCAGCAGTTTAGCGCTAGGTACGGAGTACCAAGAGACCCAGTACTTC. Its translation is CASSLALGTEYQETQYF.

This clonotype was counted many times. The gene calls are TRBV3-1 and TRBJ2-1; the match to TRBD2 covers 9 bases. CDR1 and CDR2 from the germline V gene are LGHDT and YNNKEL (reference sequence). Trimming took 3 bases from V and 6 from J; bases not matched to a gene: 0. The length of the CDR3 is 13 residues. CDR3 coding DNA: TGTGCCAGCAGCCAGCGGGGGGGCAATGAGCAGTTCTTC. Amino acid sequence: CASSQRGGNEQFF.

At least ten counts were recorded for this clonotype. The chain employs TRBV7-2 and TRBJ1-1; D is uncertain. V shed 1 base and J shed 2 bases, with 8 bases lying between them. The CDR3 totals 14 residues. CDR1 is SGHTA and CDR2 is FQGNSA in the germline V gene. CDR3 region: CASSLEAVNTEAFF. For the CDR3, the DNA is TGTGCCAGCAGCTTAGAAGCGGTAAACACTGAAGCTTTCTTT.

J is TRBJ1-3 and V is TRBV5-1; D unresolved. Germline V gene data show CDR1 as SGHRS and CDR2 as YFSETQ. Trimming took 0 bases from V and 0 from J, leaving 7 bases between them. There are 15 residues in the CDR3. The CDR3 DNA reads TGCGCCAGCAGCTTGGTTGGGGACTCTGGAAACACCATATATTTT. Its protein is CASSLVGDSGNTIYF. Together with reference TRBV5-1 and TRBJ1-3, the CDR3 gives the full variable domain: KAGVTQTPRYLIKTRGQQVTLSCSPISGHRSVSWYQQTPGQGLQFLFEYFSETQRNKGNFPGRFSGRQFSNSRSEMNVSTLELGDSALYLCASSLVGDSGNTIYFGEGSWLTVV.

This clonotype was seen at least ten times. V usage is TRBV5-1 and J usage is TRBJ2-7; 9 bases are shared with TRBD1. Germline V CDR1 and CDR2: SGHRS, YFSETQ. CDR3 length equals 16 residues. With V trimmed by 0 bases and J by 2 bases, 6 bases remained unmatched. CDR3 sequence: CASSLAWDRAAYEQYF. CDR3 sequence (DNA): TGCGCCAGCAGCTTGGCATGGGACAGGGCGGCCTACGAGCAGTACTTC.

There are many counts of this clonotype. CDR3 region: CSVTGTLSRRTDTQYF. The CDR3 coding sequence is TGCAGCGTGACCGGGACCTTATCGAGAAGGACAGATACGCAGTATTTT. The chain links TRBV29-1 to TRBJ2-3, with D perhaps assigned TRBD1 or TRBD2 (5 bases each). This CDR3 comprises 16 residues. Trimming removed 6 bases at V and 3 bases at J, with 22 bases between. CDR1 and CDR2 (germline): SQVTM, ANQGSEA.

This clonotype appeared a few times. The chain employs TRBV20-1 and TRBJ2-3; D ambiguous. Germline CDR1 is DFQATT and CDR2 is SNEGSKA (reference sequence). V lost 6 bases and J lost 7, with 17 bases in between. The CDR3 covers 13 residues. The CDR3 region has the DNA TGCAGTGCCCATGAGCTCTTTTTCCATACGCAGTATTTT. Residues: CSAHELFFHTQYF.

This rearrangement joins TRBV9 to TRBJ2-7; TRBD2 might be the D (6 bases). CDR1 and CDR2 (germline): SGDLS, YYNGEE. The CDR3 has 14 residues. Between the trimmed V and J ends, which lost 0 bases and 2 bases, there was a span of 9 bases. CDR3 protein: CASSVGGATYEQYF. The CDR3 DNA is TGTGCCAGCAGCGTAGGCGGGGCCACCTACGAGCAGTACTTC.

This clonotype was counted ten times or more. This chain links TRBV4-1 with TRBJ2-7; D unresolved. CDR1 and CDR2 from the germline V gene are MGHRA and YSYEKL. This CDR3 is 16 amino acids long. Trimming removed 0 bases from V and 3 bases from J, with 15 bases in between. CDR3: CASSQEATRLNYEQYF. In DNA form, the CDR3 reads TGCGCCAGCAGCCAAGAGGCCACCCGATTAAACTACGAGCAGTACTTC.

This clonotype was counted at least ten times. This chain links TRBV29-1 with TRBJ2-7; no definite D call. Germline-derived CDR1 and CDR2 are SQVTM and ANQGSEA. This CDR3 spans 13 amino acids. The ends were cut back, 0 bases at V and 2 bases at J, with 8 bases in the middle. Here the CDR3 reads CSVEDASPYEQYF. CDR3 nucleotide sequence: TGCAGCGTTGAAGATGCCAGTCCCTACGAGCAGTACTTC.

Remarks on this clonotype: This may stem from a read error, because a much larger clone lies one nucleotide away. This chain links TRBV10-3 with TRBJ1-4; 8 nucleotides agree with TRBD1. Germline-derived CDR1 and CDR2 are ENHRY and SYGVKD. CDR3 length: 14 amino acids. Unmatched junction bases numbered 6, after V lost 5 bases and J lost 7 bases. The CDR3 nucleotides are TGTGCCATCAGTATGGGACAGGCTGGTGAAAAACTGTTTTTT. It encodes CAISMGQAGEKLFF.

The chain links TRBV28 to TRBJ2-7; 10 nucleotides line up with TRBD2. The V gene's germline CDR1 is MDHEN and CDR2 SYDVKM. This CDR3 spans 16 amino acids. V shed 4 bases, J shed 6 bases, and the junction held 12 bases outside the gene matches. The CDR3 bases are TGTGCCAGCAGTTCCTACAGGCTAGCGGGAGTTGGCGAGCAGTACTTC. Protein sequence: CASSSYRLAGVGEQYF.

Ten or more counts support this clonotype. The chain links TRBV27 to TRBJ2-3, with no clear D. The CDR3 spans 18 residues. The ends were cut back, 2 bases at V and 3 bases at J, with 21 bases in the middle. Germline V gene lookup returns CDR1 MNHEY and CDR2 SMNVEV (reference sequence). CDR3 DNA sequence: TGTGCCAGCAGTTTAAGGGCAGGTTGGACGAGACCAACAGATACGCAGTATTTT. This translates into CASSLRAGWTRPTDTQYF.

This clonotype has more than one count but fewer than ten. V and J are TRBV11-1 and TRBJ1-3, with 11 nucleotides matching TRBD1. Germline V lookup: CDR1 SGHAT, CDR2 FQDESV (reference sequence). V lost 3 bases to trimming and J lost 2 bases; unmatched junction nucleotides: 12. The CDR3 runs to 19 residues. The CDR3 DNA reads as TGTGCCAGCAGCTTCGGGCGACCTGGGACAGGGGGTACTGGAAACACCATATATTTT. This codes for CASSFGRPGTGGTGNTIYF.

The CDR3, as DNA: TGTGCCACCCTGGCGGACAGTGGAAACACCATATATTTT. Its protein product is CATLADSGNTIYF. This chain uses TRBV6-1 with TRBJ1-3, with D tentatively TRBD1 (6 bases). The ends were cut back, 10 bases at V and 3 bases at J, with 13 bases in the middle. CDR3 length: 13 amino acids. Germline CDR1 and CDR2: MNHNS and SASEGT.

There are a few counts of this clonotype. V is TRBV5-1 and J is TRBJ2-7; the D call may be TRBD1 or TRBD2 (6 bases each). With 3 bases removed from V and 13 bases from J, the gap between germline ends came to 26 bases. The CDR3 loop spans 15 amino acids. The V gene's germline CDR1 is SGHRS and CDR2 YFSETQ. The CDR3 region is CASSSPGTGAIGLYF. In nucleotides, the CDR3 is TGCGCCAGCAGCTCCCCCGGGACGGGGGCCATTGGATTATACTTC.

This chain connects TRBV11-2 to TRBJ1-1; D ambiguous. The CDR3 sequence is 15 residues long. Germline-derived CDR1 and CDR2 are SGHAT and FQNNGV. The ends were cut back, 4 bases at V and 10 bases at J, with 22 bases in the middle. The CDR3 coding sequence is TGTGCCAGCAGCTCATCCCGGGCCCCACCGGCGGGAGCTTTCTTT. Protein sequence: CASSSSRAPPAGAFF.

Ten or more counts support this clonotype. This chain connects TRBV4-1 to TRBJ1-3; D ambiguous. The CDR3 runs 15 residues. V was shortened by 1 base and J by 0 bases, with 7 bases between the two germline ends. Germline assignment: CDR1 MGHRA and CDR2 YSYEKL. The CDR3 spells CASSQVRSSGNTIYF. The DNA of the CDR3 is TGCGCCAGCAGCCAAGTAAGGTCCTCTGGAAACACCATATATTTT.

The J gene is TRBJ2-7, the V gene TRBV7-2, with D possibly called TRBD1 or TRBD2 (6 bases each). The CDR3 is made up of 17 amino acids. V shed 5 bases and J shed 0 bases, with 20 bases lying between them. Germline assignment: CDR1 SGHTA and CDR2 FQGNSA. As DNA, the CDR3 is TGTGCCAGCAGCGGGGGGAATTGGGGGGCGAACTCCTACGAGCAGTACTTC. Translation gives CASSGGNWGANSYEQYF.